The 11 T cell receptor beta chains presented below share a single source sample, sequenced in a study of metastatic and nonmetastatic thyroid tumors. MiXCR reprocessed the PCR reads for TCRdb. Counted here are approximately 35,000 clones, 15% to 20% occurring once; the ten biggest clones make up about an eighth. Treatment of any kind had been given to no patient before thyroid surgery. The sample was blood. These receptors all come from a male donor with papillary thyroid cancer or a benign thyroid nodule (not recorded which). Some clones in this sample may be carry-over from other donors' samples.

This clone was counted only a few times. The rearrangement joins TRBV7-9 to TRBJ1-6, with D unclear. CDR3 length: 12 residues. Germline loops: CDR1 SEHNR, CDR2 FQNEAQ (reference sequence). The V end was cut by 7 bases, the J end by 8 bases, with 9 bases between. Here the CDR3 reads CASTLLDSPLHF. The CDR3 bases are TGTGCCAGCACCCTTTTGGATTCACCCCTCCACTTT. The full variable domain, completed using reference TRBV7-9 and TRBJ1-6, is DTGVSQNPRHKITKRGQNVTFRCDPISEHNRLYWYRQTLGQGPEFLTYFQNEAQLEKSRLLSDRFSAERPKGSFSTLEIQRTEQGDSAMYLCASTLLDSPLHFGNGTRLTVT.

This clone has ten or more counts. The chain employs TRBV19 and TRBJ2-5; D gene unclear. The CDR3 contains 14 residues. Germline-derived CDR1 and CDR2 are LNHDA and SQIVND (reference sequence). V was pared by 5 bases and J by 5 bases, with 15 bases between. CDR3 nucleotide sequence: TGTGCCAGTAGTCTACCGGCCGGTGGGGAGACCCAGTACTTC. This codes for CASSLPAGGETQYF.

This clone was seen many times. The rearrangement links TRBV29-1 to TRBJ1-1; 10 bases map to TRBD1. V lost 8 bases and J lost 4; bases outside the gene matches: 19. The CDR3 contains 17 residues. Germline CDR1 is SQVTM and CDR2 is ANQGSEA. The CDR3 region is CSIPPGQGSPRTTEAFF. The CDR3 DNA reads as TGCAGCATACCCCCGGGACAGGGGTCTCCTAGAACCACTGAAGCTTTCTTT.

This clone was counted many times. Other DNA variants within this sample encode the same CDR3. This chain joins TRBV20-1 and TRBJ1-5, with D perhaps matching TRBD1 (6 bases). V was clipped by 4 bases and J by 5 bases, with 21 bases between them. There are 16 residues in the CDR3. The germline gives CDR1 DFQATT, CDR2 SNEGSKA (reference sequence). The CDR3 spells CSANLPQGGRYQPQHF. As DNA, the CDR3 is TGCAGTGCTAACCTCCCACAGGGTGGAAGGTATCAGCCCCAGCATTTT.

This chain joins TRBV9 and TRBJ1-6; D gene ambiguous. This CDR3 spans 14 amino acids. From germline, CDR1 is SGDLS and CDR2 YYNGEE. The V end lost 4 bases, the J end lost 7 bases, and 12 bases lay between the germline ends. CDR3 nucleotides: TGTGCCAGCAGCTTCCCATCTAGCAATTCACCCCTCCACTTT. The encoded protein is CASSFPSSNSPLHF.

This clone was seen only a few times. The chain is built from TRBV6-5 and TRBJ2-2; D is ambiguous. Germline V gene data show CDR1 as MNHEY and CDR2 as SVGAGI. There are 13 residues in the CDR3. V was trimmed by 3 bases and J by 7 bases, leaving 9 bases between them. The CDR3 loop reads CASSYGRFGELFF. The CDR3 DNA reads TGTGCCAGCAGTTATGGACGGTTCGGGGAGCTGTTTTTT.

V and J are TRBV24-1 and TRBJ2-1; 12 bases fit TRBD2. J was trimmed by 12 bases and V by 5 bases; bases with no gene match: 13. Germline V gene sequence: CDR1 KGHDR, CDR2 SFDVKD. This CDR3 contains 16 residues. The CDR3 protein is CATSGLMASGRARQFF. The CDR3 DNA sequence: TGTGCCACCAGTGGTTTAATGGCTAGCGGGAGGGCAAGGCAGTTCTTC.

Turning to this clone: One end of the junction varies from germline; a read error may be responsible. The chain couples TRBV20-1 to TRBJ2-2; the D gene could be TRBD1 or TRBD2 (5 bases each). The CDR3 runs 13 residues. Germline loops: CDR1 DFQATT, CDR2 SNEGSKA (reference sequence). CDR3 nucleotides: TGCAGTGTTCCGGGGCTAGGGACCGGGGTGCTGTTTTTT. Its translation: CSVPGLGTGVLFF.

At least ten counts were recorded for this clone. This CDR3 reads CASSFWLSGANVLTF. The CDR3 DNA sequence: TGTGCCAGCAGTTTTTGGCTCTCTGGGGCCAACGTCCTGACTTTC. V is TRBV12-3 or TRBV12-4 and J is TRBJ2-6; D is ambiguous. This CDR3 has 15 residues. V lost 3 bases and J 0 bases, leaving 6 bases between the germline ends.

This CDR3 is CASSLAVGAYNEQFF. DNA for the CDR3: TGCGCCAGCAGCTTGGCGGTGGGAGCTTACAATGAGCAGTTCTTC. The chain joins TRBV5-1 to TRBJ2-1; D perhaps matches TRBD2 (5 bases). In germline, CDR1 is SGHRS, CDR2 YFSETQ. Trimming removed 0 bases at V and 4 bases at J, with 11 bases between. This CDR3 region has 15 residues.

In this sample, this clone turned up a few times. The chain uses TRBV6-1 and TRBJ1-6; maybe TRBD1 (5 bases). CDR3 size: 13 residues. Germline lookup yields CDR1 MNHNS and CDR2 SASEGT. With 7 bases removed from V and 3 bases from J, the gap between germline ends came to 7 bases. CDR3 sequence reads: CASKTVYNSPLHF. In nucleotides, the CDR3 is TGTGCCAGCAAGACAGTCTATAATTCACCCCTCCACTTT.